A single sample is the source of the 31 T cell receptor beta chains below, sequenced in a study of blood T cell repertoires in COVID-19. Assay: immunoSEQ multiplex PCR; the TCRdb copy retains only in-frame clones and omits some. Among some 140,000 clones listed, approximately 86% were seen once. The sequenced sample was peripheral blood. All receptors derive from a woman between 50 and 59 years old who had recovered from COVID-19.

V gene TRBV3-1 (or the pseudogene TRBV3-2) combines with J gene TRBJ2-3; 9 nucleotides match TRBD1. This CDR3 is 18 amino acids long. Germline V CDR1 and CDR2: LGHDT, YNNKEL (reference sequence). Trimming cost V 1 base and J 4 bases; bases outside gene matches: 12. The CDR3 here is CASSQGIGQGKGADTQYF. The CDR3 DNA reads TGTGCCAGCAGCCAAGGTATCGGACAGGGGAAGGGGGCAGATACGCAGTATTTT.

The chain combines TRBV19 with TRBJ1-3; 7 bases agree with TRBD1. Germline V gene lookup returns CDR1 LNHDA and CDR2 SQIVND (reference sequence). V lost 7 bases, J lost 0 bases, and 9 bases stayed unmatched. The CDR3 sequence is 16 residues long. The CDR3 loop reads CASTRSGTASGNTIYF. The CDR3 DNA reads TGTGCCAGTACCCGTTCCGGGACAGCCTCTGGAAACACCATATATTTT.

The chain recombines TRBV7-8 with TRBJ2-7; the match to TRBD2 covers 8 bases. CDR1 and CDR2 (germline): SGHVS, FQNEAQ. V shed 5 bases, J shed 2 bases, and the junction held 2 bases outside the gene matches. CDR3 size: 13 residues. The CDR3, as DNA: TGTGCCAGCAGCCGGGGACTAGCCTACGAGCAGTACTTC. Encoded protein: CASSRGLAYEQYF.

This chain connects TRBV4-1 to TRBJ2-5; D might be TRBD2 (6 bases). V was clipped by 1 base and J by 2 bases, with 20 bases between them. Germline-derived CDR1 and CDR2 are MGHRA and YSYEKL. The CDR3 is 18 residues long. The CDR3 spells CASSQGPQGGGRQETQYF. The DNA of the CDR3 is TGCGCCAGCAGCCAAGGCCCCCAGGGAGGTGGACGTCAAGAGACCCAGTACTTC.

The chain has TRBV19 and TRBJ1-1; 8 bases fit TRBD1. CDR1 and CDR2 from the germline V gene are LNHDA and SQIVND (reference sequence). Trimming took 6 bases from V and 1 from J; bases not matched to a gene: 4. The CDR3 has 14 residues. The CDR3 bases are TGTGCCAGTAGATTGACAGGGGCGAACACTGAAGCTTTCTTT. Its protein is CASRLTGANTEAFF.

This chain links TRBV2 with TRBJ2-2; D is unresolved. Germline V CDR1 and CDR2: SNHLY, FYNNEI. Trimming cost V 5 bases and J 4 bases, with 8 bases left between them. This CDR3 has 13 amino acids. The CDR3 protein is CASSRASTGELFF. CDR3 DNA: TGTGCCAGCAGTAGAGCGAGCACCGGGGAGCTGTTTTTT.

The chain joins TRBV30 to TRBJ1-3; D uncertain. This CDR3 spans 13 amino acids. V lost 4 bases and J lost 0, with 7 bases in between. Germline loops: CDR1 GTSNPN, CDR2 SVGIG (reference sequence). The DNA for the CDR3 is TGTGCCTGGACCCAGGTCTCTGGAAACACCATATATTTT. Amino acids: CAWTQVSGNTIYF.

J is TRBJ2-5 and V is TRBV4-1; D call uncertain. Per the germline V gene, CDR1 is MGHRA and CDR2 is YSYEKL. This CDR3 has 14 amino acids. The V end lost 2 bases, the J end lost 2 bases, and 9 bases lay between the germline ends. The CDR3 reads CASSQRTVQETQYF. The DNA of the CDR3 is TGCGCCAGCAGCCAACGAACAGTACAAGAGACCCAGTACTTC.

The chain couples TRBV9 to TRBJ2-3; 9 bases are shared with TRBD2. From germline, CDR1 is SGDLS and CDR2 YYNGEE. The length of the CDR3 is 16 residues. V lost 3 bases to trimming and J lost 2 bases; unmatched junction nucleotides: 7. The CDR3 region has the DNA TGTGCCAGCAGCGCCCACCGACTAGCGGACACAGATACGCAGTATTTT. It encodes CASSAHRLADTDTQYF.

The rearrangement links TRBV12-5 to TRBJ2-3; D is possibly TRBD2 (6 bases). V was trimmed by 6 bases and J by 2 bases, leaving 9 bases between them. The CDR3 spans 13 residues. Germline V lookup: CDR1 LGHNT, CDR2 FRNRAP. The CDR3 here is CASGRGDTDTQYF. The CDR3 DNA sequence: TGTGCTAGTGGGCGGGGAGACACAGATACGCAGTATTTT.

The rearrangement uses TRBV28 and TRBJ2-7; D gene ambiguous. V was shortened by 6 bases and J by 7 bases, with 13 bases between the two germline ends. Germline V gene sequence: CDR1 MDHEN, CDR2 SYDVKM. The CDR3 is 12 residues long. The CDR3: CASSYLLREQYF. The CDR3 DNA sequence: TGTGCCAGCAGCTATCTTTTGAGAGAGCAGTACTTC.

This sequence joins TRBV7-3 and TRBJ1-6; perhaps TRBD1 as D (5 bases). Trimming left V 3 bases short and J 5 bases short, with 11 bases between. The CDR3 sequence is 15 residues long. Germline V gene data show CDR1 as SGHTA and CDR2 as FQGTGA. CDR3 DNA: TGTGCCAGCAGCTTTCGGGCGGGGGATAATTCACCCCTCCACTTT. Translation: CASSFRAGDNSPLHF.

The sample holds many counts of this clone. The chain uses TRBV5-1 and TRBJ1-4, with 9 bases identical to TRBD1. Germline V gene lookup returns CDR1 SGHRS and CDR2 YFSETQ. The CDR3 runs 15 residues. The trim removed 4 bases at V and 10 bases at J, leaving 11 bases unmatched. In DNA form, the CDR3 reads TGCGCCAGCAGCCCGGGGACAGGGAAAGGGGGAAAACTGTTTTTT. This sequence encodes CASSPGTGKGGKLFF.

This clone was observed once. This chain connects TRBV11-2 to TRBJ2-1, with 10 nucleotides matching TRBD1. Per germline, CDR1 SGHAT and CDR2 FQNNGV. This CDR3 has 14 amino acids. With 6 bases clipped from V and 9 bases from J, the junction kept 8 bases outside the gene matches. CDR3 in amino acids: CASSRDRGWGEQFF. In nucleotides, the CDR3 is TGTGCCAGCAGTCGGGACAGGGGATGGGGTGAGCAGTTCTTC.

This clone was observed a few times. The V call is TRBV4-2, the J call TRBJ2-2; D may be TRBD1 (5 bases). Trimming removed 1 base at V and 1 base at J, with 10 bases between. CDR1 is LGHNA and CDR2 is YNFKEQ in the germline V gene. The CDR3 runs 16 residues. The CDR3 protein is CASSQAQGRNTGELFF. The DNA of the CDR3 is TGTGCCAGCAGCCAAGCGCAGGGCCGGAACACCGGGGAGCTGTTTTTT.

The rearrangement joins TRBV7-6 to TRBJ2-7, with a tentative D call TRBD2 (6 bases). The CDR3 extends over 15 amino acids. Germline CDR1 is SGHVS and CDR2 is FNYEAQ. Trimming removed 3 bases from V and 0 bases from J, with 12 bases in between. The CDR3 is CASSLNSGFSYEQYF. CDR3 sequence (DNA): TGTGCCAGCAGCTTGAATAGCGGTTTCTCCTACGAGCAGTACTTC.

In nucleotides, the CDR3 is TGTGCCAGCAGTTCTTCCCGGGACAGGGGCACTGAAGCTTTCTTT. Its protein is CASSSSRDRGTEAFF. V is TRBV6-5 and J is TRBJ1-1; 10 bases agree with TRBD1. Germline-derived CDR1 and CDR2 are MNHEY and SVGAGI. The CDR3 has 15 amino acids. The J segment lost 4 bases and the V segment lost 4 bases, leaving 6 bases of the junction unmatched.

The V and J genes are TRBV11-3 and TRBJ1-4; 11 nucleotides align to TRBD1. V gave up 5 bases and J gave up 4 bases; unmatched junction bases: 9. In germline, CDR1 is SGHNT, CDR2 YENEEA. The length of the CDR3 is 17 residues. The CDR3 sequence: CASSPGTGGNLNEKLFF. The CDR3 DNA reads as TGTGCCAGCAGCCCAGGGACAGGGGGGAACCTTAATGAAAAACTGTTTTTT.

This clone is a singleton in its sample. The CDR3 loop is CASSQDRLSGANVLTF. CDR3 sequence (DNA): TGTGCCAGCAGCCAAGATAGACTCTCTGGGGCCAACGTCCTGACTTTC. The gene calls are TRBV14 and TRBJ2-6; D is unclear. Trimming stripped 0 bases from V and 0 bases from J, with 6 bases between. CDR1 and CDR2 from the germline V gene are SGHDN and FVKESK. The length of the CDR3 is 16 residues.

The V gene is TRBV19, the J gene TRBJ2-5; unclear D gene. V lost 1 base and J 7 bases, leaving 7 bases between the germline ends. Germline CDR1 and CDR2: LNHDA and SQIVND (reference sequence). This CDR3 is built from 12 residues. DNA of the CDR3: TGTGCCAGTAGTATAGTCCTCGGGACCCAGTACTTC. Translating it yields CASSIVLGTQYF.

The chain joins TRBV6-5 to TRBJ2-1; 8 bases align to TRBD1. The germline gives CDR1 MNHEY, CDR2 SVGAGI. This CDR3 contains 14 residues. V lost 1 base, J lost 15 bases, and 11 bases stayed unmatched. The CDR3: CASSYFQGQGIPFF. The CDR3 DNA sequence: TGTGCCAGCAGTTACTTCCAAGGACAGGGTATTCCGTTCTTC.

This clone was counted between two and nine times. The gene calls are TRBV6-6 and TRBJ1-5; TRBD1 matches at 7 bases. The V and J ends lost 5 bases and 2 bases, in that order; junction bases with no gene match: 6. In germline, CDR1 is MNHNY, CDR2 SVGAGI (reference sequence). The CDR3 totals 15 residues. The CDR3 DNA sequence: TGTGCCAGCAGTACACAGGGGATCGGCAATCAGCCCCAGCATTTT. Encoded protein: CASSTQGIGNQPQHF.

This chain links TRBV2 with TRBJ1-4, with 7 bases aligning to TRBD1. Germline V gene data show CDR1 as SNHLY and CDR2 as FYNNEI. The CDR3 spans 15 residues. With V trimmed by 6 bases and J by 0 bases, 4 bases remained unmatched. CDR3 sequence: CASRGQHATNEKLFF. For the CDR3, the DNA is TGTGCCAGCAGGGGACAGCACGCAACTAATGAAAAACTGTTTTTT.

This chain links TRBV28 with TRBJ2-7; the D is unclear. Germline V gives CDR1 MDHEN, CDR2 SYDVKM. With 7 bases removed from V and 5 bases from J, the gap between germline ends came to 24 bases. The length of the CDR3 is 16 residues. This CDR3 reads CASNKPGGPARHEQYF. The CDR3 DNA is TGTGCCAGCAACAAGCCCGGCGGCCCTGCCCGCCACGAGCAGTACTTC.

This chain connects TRBV18 to TRBJ2-7; 10 positions agree with TRBD1. This CDR3 is built from 13 residues. J gave up 3 bases and V 5 bases, and 1 base lay outside the gene matches. CDR1 is KGHSH and CDR2 is LQKENI in the germline V gene. The DNA of the CDR3 is TGTGCCAGCTCAGGGGACAGGGGCTACGAGCAGTACTTC. Protein: CASSGDRGYEQYF.

The chain uses TRBV7-3 and TRBJ2-1; D may be TRBD2 (5 bases). This CDR3 comprises 15 residues. Germline V gene sequence: CDR1 SGHTA, CDR2 FQGTGA. Trimming stripped 6 bases from V and 0 bases from J, with 12 bases between. CDR3 loop: CASSSGSSSYNEQFF. The CDR3 nucleotides read TGTGCCAGCAGTTCGGGGAGTAGCTCCTACAATGAGCAGTTCTTC.

Details on this clone: The junction and the germline gene differ at one end; a read error may be behind it. The V gene is TRBV11-2, the J gene TRBJ2-1, with 9 bases that match TRBD2. CDR1 is SGHAT, CDR2 FQNNGV, per germline. This CDR3 is 15 amino acids long. CDR3 in DNA: TGTGCCAGCAGTTTAGCGGGAGCCTCCTACAATGAGCAGTTCTTC. It translates to CASSLAGASYNEQFF.

This rearrangement joins TRBV6-5 to TRBJ1-3, with 8 nucleotides matching TRBD1. CDR1 MNHEY and CDR2 SVGAGI come from the germline V gene. The CDR3 extends over 13 amino acids. The ends lost 5 bases at V and 7 bases at J; junction bases unmatched: 4. The CDR3 DNA reads as TGTGCCAGCAGTATACGACAGGGGAACACCATATATTTT. Protein sequence: CASSIRQGNTIYF.

CDR3 residues: CASSQALAAKETQYF. In DNA, the CDR3 is TGTGCCAGCAGCCAAGCGCTAGCGGCGAAAGAGACCCAGTACTTC. The chain recombines TRBV3-1 (or the pseudogene TRBV3-2) with TRBJ2-5, with 7 bases lining up with TRBD2. The V segment lost 1 base and the J segment 3 bases; nucleotides outside the gene matches: 5. Germline loops: CDR1 LGHDT, CDR2 YNNKEL (reference sequence). The length of the CDR3 is 15 residues.

CDR3 nucleotide sequence: TGCGCCAGCAGCCCGGAGGGCGGAGGAGGCTACACCTTC. This sequence encodes CASSPEGGGGYTF. This rearrangement joins TRBV5-1 to TRBJ1-2; D is unresolved. The V and J ends lost 4 bases and 8 bases respectively, with 15 bases between them. From germline, CDR1 is SGHRS and CDR2 YFSETQ. CDR3 length equals 13 residues.

V gene TRBV5-8 combines with J gene TRBJ2-1, with D possibly matching TRBD1 (6 bases). The CDR3 extends over 14 amino acids. Germline V gene sequence: CDR1 SGHTS, CDR2 YDEGEE. The V gene lost 3 bases and the J gene lost 1 base, with 8 bases spanning the gap. CDR3 sequence (DNA): TGTGCCAGCAGCTCGGACAGTTCCTACAATGAGCAGTTCTTC. Translating it yields CASSSDSSYNEQFF. Combining the CDR3 with reference TRBV5-8 and TRBJ2-1 gives the whole variable domain EAGVTQSPTHLIKTRGQQATLRCSPISGHTSVYWYQQALGLGLQFLLWYDEGEERNRGNFPPRFSGRQFPNYSSELNVNALELEDSALYLCASSSDSSYNEQFFGPGTRLTVL.